The clone carrying this T cell receptor beta chain was picked up many times. Its antigen remains unknown. These data belong to a study of T-cell reconstitution after alpha-beta-depleted transplantation in children. Notes on the study in general: Where some patients showed high TCRbeta diversity at day 60, it came from recipient T cells and thymic progenitors that had survived.

The CDR3 consists of 14 residues. Trimming left V 6 bases short and J 1 base short, with 12 bases between. Germline CDR1 is SGHTA and CDR2 is FQGTGA. Unique molecular identifiers were incorporated during preparation of the TCRbeta library. TCRdb independently ran MiXCR on the PCR reads; one entry per CDR3 protein. The table lists under 35,000 distinct CDR3 sequences, 5.5% to 7.5% of them singletons. The sequence was collected from a male patient under 18 who had a stem cell transplant for acute myeloid leukemia, so the T cells may come from the graft donor. The J gene is TRBJ2-5, the V gene TRBV7-3; possible D gene TRBD2, 6 bases. Source: PBMCs, mostly from graft donor cells, taken 180 days after TCRalphabeta/CD19-depleted stem cell transplant. Here the CDR3 reads CASSSGVFQETQYF. The CDR3 coding sequence is TGTGCCAGCAGTTCGGGGGTCTTCCAAGAGACCCAGTACTTC.